The 5 T cell receptor beta chains reported below all come from one sample, sequenced in a study of blood T cell repertoires in COVID-19. The table came from immunoSEQ multiplex PCR; TCRdb's copy has only in-frame clones and leaves some out. The sample lists 250,000 or so clones, approximately 80% occurring once. The specimen sequenced was peripheral blood. These receptors were obtained from a woman aged 70-85 years with acute or convalescent COVID-19.

The chain uses TRBV19 and TRBJ1-5; D gene unclear. This CDR3 is 13 amino acids long. V lost 10 bases to trimming and J lost 2 bases, with 12 bases between them. Germline V gene sequence: CDR1 LNHDA, CDR2 SQIVND (reference sequence). CDR3 residues: CATSGLGNQPQHF. In DNA form, the CDR3 reads TGTGCCACCTCAGGACTGGGCAATCAGCCCCAGCATTTT. The full variable domain, completed using reference TRBV19 and TRBJ1-5, is DGGITQSPKYLFRKEGQNVTLSCEQNLNHDAMYWYRQDPGQGLRLIYYSQIVNDFQKGDIAEGYSVSREKKESFPLTVTSAQKNPTAFYLCATSGLGNQPQHFGDGTRLSIL.

The rearrangement links TRBV4-3 to TRBJ2-1, with D perhaps matching TRBD2 (8 bases). Germline assignment: CDR1 LGHNA and CDR2 YSLEER. V was clipped by 5 bases and J by 2 bases, with 22 bases between them. The CDR3 is 18 amino acids. The CDR3 bases are TGCGCCAGCAGCTACCGCCCAGTAGCGGGGACAGCCTACAATGAGCAGTTCTTC. Translating it yields CASSYRPVAGTAYNEQFF.

This clone was found once. This CDR3 is also generated by other DNA sequences in the sample. The chain recombines TRBV6-1 with TRBJ1-1; TRBD1 is a possible D gene (5 bases). The CDR3 is 13 amino acids. The V gene's germline CDR1 is MNHNS and CDR2 SASEGT. V lost 2 bases to trimming and J lost 5 bases, with 9 bases between them. The CDR3 sequence is CASSESSGTEAFF. The CDR3 bases are TGTGCCAGCAGTGAATCTTCAGGGACTGAAGCTTTCTTT.

The chain links TRBV2 to TRBJ2-3; 7 bases match TRBD1. Germline V CDR1 and CDR2: SNHLY, FYNNEI. This CDR3 is built from 13 residues. V lost 4 bases and J lost 3; bases outside the gene matches: 1. The DNA of the CDR3 is TGTGCCAGCAGTGGACAGGGAACAGATACGCAGTATTTT. Amino acid sequence: CASSGQGTDTQYF.

This clone appeared a single time. V and J are TRBV9 and TRBJ2-5, with 10 nucleotides matching TRBD2. The CDR3 totals 18 residues. Per germline, CDR1 SGDLS and CDR2 YYNGEE. Trimming at V came to 3 bases and at J to 5 bases, leaving 16 bases not matched to a gene. The CDR3 loop reads CASSGSLERGGRWETQYF. The CDR3 nucleotides read TGTGCCAGCAGCGGGTCTCTGGAGCGGGGGGGCCGTTGGGAGACCCAGTACTTC.